This paragraph covers one T cell receptor (beta chain) sequence. The data belong to a study of regulatory T cells in long-lasting Graves disease. Combining iRepertoire HTBI primers with Arm-PCR of CDR3 regions, the authors built TCR beta libraries. In the source study's methods: Throughout the samples, researchers identified fewer than 80 TRBV and approximately 14 TRBJ segments. TCRdb redid the calling of the multiplex PCR reads with MiXCR, one entry per CDR3 protein. TCRdb's processing, not the authors' own work, is the source of the V and J calls. The repertoire holds approximately 500,000 distinct CDR3 sequences, with roughly 21% as singletons. Time point given: persistent/refractory GD, antithyroid drugs over 5 years with positive TRAb. RNA isolated from PBMCs was used to make the TCR library. V gave up 0 bases and J gave up 6 bases, with 8 bases separating them. Germline assignment: CDR1 SQVTM and CDR2 ANQGSEA. This CDR3 region has 12 residues.

The sample was peripheral blood mononuclear cells (PBMCs), taken when the disease was refractory, from a patient treated with antithyroid drugs. The chain recombines TRBV29-1 with TRBJ1-1, with a weak D call TRBD1 (5 bases). This receptor was taken from a female donor with Graves disease. CDR3 region: CSVEDRAAEAFF. CDR3 in DNA: TGCAGCGTTGAAGACAGGGCTGCTGAAGCTTTCTTT. Based on the CDR3 plus reference TRBV29-1 and TRBJ1-1, the full variable domain is SAVISQKPSRDICQRGTSLTIQCQVDSQVTMMFWYRQQPGQSLTLIATANQGSEATYESGFVIDKFPISRPNLTFSTLTVSNMSPEDSSIYLCSVEDRAAEAFFGQGTRLTVV.